This T cell receptor beta chain comes out of a study of spatial heterogeneity in lung cancer. Study-wide background: Untreated early-stage non-small cell lung cancer patients, about 70 in total, were the donors.

This CDR3 is built from 13 residues. With 4 bases removed from V and 4 bases from J, the gap between germline ends came to 8 bases. The germline gives CDR1 MNHNS, CDR2 SASEGT. Carried by each TCR cDNA molecule was a unique molecular identifier. TCRdb re-derived calls from the 5' RACE reads in MiXCR, one entry per CDR3 protein. The table lists about 120,000 distinct CDR3 sequences, more than 10% of them singletons. Time point noted: blood at routine non-recurrence follow-up after resection. Tumor, nontumor lung or frozen PBMC supplied whole RNA that was sequenced unsorted. This clonotype was recorded a few times.

This receptor was taken from a male donor with early-stage non-small cell lung cancer. The rearrangement joins TRBV6-1 to TRBJ1-5; D may be TRBD1 (5 bases). The sequencing used PBMCs, collected at follow-up. The CDR3 DNA reads as TGTGCCAGCAGTGTGGGGGGAAATCAGCCCCAGCATTTT. Its protein is CASSVGGNQPQHF.